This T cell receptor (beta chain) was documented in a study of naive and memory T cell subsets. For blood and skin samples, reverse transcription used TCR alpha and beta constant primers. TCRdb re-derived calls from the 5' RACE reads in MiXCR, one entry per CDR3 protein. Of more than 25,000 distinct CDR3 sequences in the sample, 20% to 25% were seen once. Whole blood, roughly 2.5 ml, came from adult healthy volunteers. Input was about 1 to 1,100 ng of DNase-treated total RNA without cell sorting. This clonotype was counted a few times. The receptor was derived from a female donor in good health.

The CDR3 DNA reads as TGCAGCGTTCTAACTAGCGACTCCCCTCTGGCGTACTTC. Translation: CSVLTSDSPLAYF. V and J are TRBV29-1 and TRBJ2-7; TRBD2 matches at 7 bases. The CDR3 extends over 13 amino acids. V shed 5 bases, J shed 12 bases, and the junction held 16 bases outside the gene matches. Germline V lookup: CDR1 SQVTM, CDR2 ANQGSEA.